The 10 T cell receptor beta chains in this list originate from one sample, sequenced in a study of cytomegalovirus exposure and HLA in healthy donors. TCRdb keeps only in-frame clones here, not all; method: immunoSEQ multiplex PCR. Here the sample spans roughly 120,000 clones, roughly 89% being singletons. The sequenced material came from PBMCs. The receptors stem from a man aged 25-40 years in good health and CMV-seronegative.

This rearrangement joins TRBV18 to TRBJ2-7, with 9 bases fitting TRBD1. With V trimmed by 0 bases and J by 5 bases, 8 bases remained unmatched. The CDR3 is 16 amino acids. Germline V gene lookup returns CDR1 KGHSH and CDR2 LQKENI. The CDR3 is CASSPPPGQGLHEQYF. In nucleotides, the CDR3 is TGTGCCAGCTCACCACCCCCGGGACAGGGTCTTCACGAGCAGTACTTC.

The rearrangement uses TRBV9 and TRBJ2-2, with 8 nucleotides matching TRBD2. CDR1 and CDR2 (germline): SGDLS, YYNGEE. V was clipped by 2 bases and J by 4 bases; unmatched bases: 13. The CDR3 has 18 amino acids. The CDR3 sequence is CASSVSSSGGFGTGELFF. The DNA for the CDR3 is TGTGCCAGCAGCGTCTCGTCCAGCGGGGGTTTTGGCACCGGGGAGCTGTTTTTT.

V is TRBV29-1 and J is TRBJ2-5, with 10 positions matching TRBD1. Germline V CDR1 and CDR2: SQVTM, ANQGSEA. This CDR3 is 14 amino acids long. The ends lost 2 bases at V and 4 bases at J; junction bases unmatched: 4. CDR3 loop: CSVERTGGPETQYF. CDR3 sequence (DNA): TGCAGCGTTGAAAGGACAGGGGGGCCAGAGACCCAGTACTTC.

The rearrangement uses TRBV4-1 and TRBJ1-5, with TRBD1 identical over 7 bases. The junction had 13 bases not matched to a gene; V was cut back by 4 bases and J by 10 bases. CDR1 and CDR2 from the germline V gene are MGHRA and YSYEKL. This CDR3 contains 15 residues. The CDR3 region has the DNA TGCGCCAGCAGCCCCGGGACAGAAGCCTTGCGACCCCAGCATTTT. Amino acid sequence: CASSPGTEALRPQHF.

V gene TRBV5-4 combines with J gene TRBJ2-5; D gene unclear. Germline V CDR1 and CDR2: SGHNT, YYREEE (reference sequence). The CDR3 spans 14 residues. V lost 3 bases and J 3 bases, leaving 12 bases between the germline ends. The CDR3 nucleotides are TGTGCCAGCAGCTCGTTCGGCGGAGAAGAGACCCAGTACTTC. Translation gives CASSSFGGEETQYF.

This chain joins TRBV11-1 and TRBJ2-3, with 10 bases matching TRBD2. Germline V gene sequence: CDR1 SGHAT, CDR2 FQDESV (reference sequence). V shed 2 bases, J shed 4 bases, and the junction held 12 bases outside the gene matches. CDR3 length: 18 residues. The CDR3: CASSLLEGLAGVADTQYF. CDR3 coding DNA: TGTGCCAGCAGCTTATTGGAGGGGCTAGCGGGGGTTGCAGATACGCAGTATTTT.

This chain uses TRBV19 with TRBJ1-1; 7 positions match TRBD1. V shed 6 bases, J shed 1 base, and the junction held 5 bases outside the gene matches. The CDR3 runs 14 residues. The V gene's germline CDR1 is LNHDA and CDR2 SQIVND (reference sequence). The CDR3 DNA reads TGTGCCAGTAGAATCGGGACAGAGAACACTGAAGCTTTCTTT. Translated, it gives CASRIGTENTEAFF. The variable domain in full, completed from reference TRBV19 and TRBJ1-1, reads DGGITQSPKYLFRKEGQNVTLSCEQNLNHDAMYWYRQDPGQGLRLIYYSQIVNDFQKGDIAEGYSVSREKKESFPLTVTSAQKNPTAFYLCASRIGTENTEAFFGQGTRLTVV.

The chain couples TRBV5-4 to TRBJ2-1; D not certain. CDR3 size: 14 residues. V was pared by 1 base and J by 0 bases, with 5 bases between. Per germline, CDR1 SGHNT and CDR2 YYREEE (reference sequence). The CDR3 DNA reads TGTGCCAGCAGCTTGACACGCTCCTACAATGAGCAGTTCTTC. It yields the protein CASSLTRSYNEQFF.

A single count supports this clone. This rearrangement joins TRBV7-9 to TRBJ2-3; D possibly corresponds to TRBD2 (5 bases). Trimming took 5 bases from V and 0 from J, leaving 15 bases between them. CDR1 is SEHNR and CDR2 is FQNEAQ in the germline V gene (reference sequence). The CDR3 is made up of 16 amino acids. The CDR3 DNA is TGTGCCAGCAGCCCCCGGGATTTCGAAAGCACAGATACGCAGTATTTT. It yields the protein CASSPRDFESTDTQYF. Together with reference TRBV7-9 and TRBJ2-3, the CDR3 gives the full variable domain: DTGVSQNPRHKITKRGQNVTFRCDPISEHNRLYWYRQTLGQGPEFLTYFQNEAQLEKSRLLSDRFSAERPKGSFSTLEIQRTEQGDSAMYLCASSPRDFESTDTQYFGPGTRLTVL.

V usage is TRBV7-9 and J usage is TRBJ1-6; 9 positions match TRBD1. The CDR3 is made up of 16 amino acids. Germline CDR1 SEHNR, CDR2 FQNEAQ (reference sequence). V lost 5 bases and J lost 7; bases outside the gene matches: 9. CDR3 region: CASSRNVDRGNSPLHF. Written as DNA, the CDR3 is TGTGCCAGCAGCCGGAATGTAGACAGGGGGAATTCACCCCTCCACTTT.